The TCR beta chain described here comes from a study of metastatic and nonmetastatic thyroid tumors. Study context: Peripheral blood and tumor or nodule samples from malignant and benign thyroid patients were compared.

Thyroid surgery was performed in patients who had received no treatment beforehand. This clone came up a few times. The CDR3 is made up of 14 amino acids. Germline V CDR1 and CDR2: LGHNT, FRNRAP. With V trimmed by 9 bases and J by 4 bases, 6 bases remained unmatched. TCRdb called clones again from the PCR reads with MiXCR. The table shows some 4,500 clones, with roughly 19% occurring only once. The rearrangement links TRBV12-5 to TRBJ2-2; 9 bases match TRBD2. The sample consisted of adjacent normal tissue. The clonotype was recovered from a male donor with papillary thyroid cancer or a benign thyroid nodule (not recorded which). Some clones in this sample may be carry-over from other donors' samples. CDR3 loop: CASQAGGSTGELFF. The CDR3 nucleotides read TGTGCTAGCCAAGCGGGAGGAAGCACCGGGGAGCTGTTTTTT.